The source of this T cell receptor (beta chain) is a study of blood T cells in healthy people across ages (dated by TCRdb to between 2014 and 2017). In terms of the full investigation: In model experiments, template switching captured about one uniquely barcoded TCR beta cDNA molecule for every two T cells. Using the same blood draw, the study looked at two additional independent replicas of 1 million unique cDNA reads for two donors, one aged 18 to 30 and the other aged 80 or older. To track age-related changes in TCR beta repertoire diversity, the study relied on deep sequencing normalized with unique cDNA molecular identifiers. Donors were grouped into four age groups: young (average roughly 15 years), middle-aged (roughly 38), aged (around 60) and long-lived (approximately 78). Donors of different ages were randomly distributed across sequencing lanes to avoid experimental bias. Broad study findings and their caveats: Compared with the aged group, the long-lived group had more naive CD4+ T cells, fewer expanded clones and increased TCR diversity, suggesting age selection. The CMV infection status of donors was not known, potentially confounding age-related changes in expanded clonotypes. Conclusive comparison of naive and antigen-experienced compartments was prevented by the profiling of bulk unsorted PBMCs. Observed TCR beta diversity correlated strongly with the percentage of naive T cells measured by flow cytometry. Estimates of total diversity based on one million sequenced T cells were regarded as lower bounds and as underestimates. As age increased, observed TCR beta diversity per million T cells dropped in a roughly linear way, and a significant reduction was already evident by age around 41.

To prepare the library, 5' RACE was applied. Data came from an Illumina HiSeq 2500. The second PCR ran for about 7 to 11 cycles and used a J-beta primer mix along with a sample-barcoded 5' primer. A template-switch 5' adaptor carrying 12 random nucleotides introduced a unique molecular identifier onto each TCR beta cDNA molecule. Each sample yielded at least 2.5 million CDR3-containing paired-end reads. The Mint cDNA synthesis kit, primed by a TRBC-specific oligonucleotide, was used to synthesize first-strand cDNA from all RNA. Following uracil-DNA glycosylase treatment, all cDNA underwent a first 18-cycle PCR with the universal primers M1SS and BC2_uni_R. As for the authors' bioinformatics: Each sample was normalized by randomly selecting 1 million high-quality reads, each carrying a distinct molecular identifier. Instead of being binned into consensus sequences, reads that shared molecular identifiers were thrown out. MiTCR, with a Q25 quality threshold and the strictest error-elimination algorithm, was used for CDR3 identification, clonotype clustering and error correction. A nonparametric unseen species model with Euler transformation was used to estimate lower-bound total TCR beta diversity. The raw public reads went through TCRdb reprocessing: fastp at Q25, MiXCR clone calling, in-frame beta chains kept. Entries that share a CDR3 protein sequence are merged under the most common genes and DNA. These V and J calls are TCRdb output, not the study's own analysis. This sample lists fewer than 2,000,000 distinct CDR3 sequences; 30% to 40% were detected once. About 11% of the sample goes to the ten largest clones.

The roughly 42 donors, aged 6 to 90 years, were systemically healthy Caucasian individuals from Russia. Around 10 milliliters of peripheral blood were collected from each donor into EDTA-treated Vacutainer tubes. Ficoll-Paque density-gradient centrifugation was used to isolate PBMCs, with at least 6.5 million obtained per sample. Trizol reagent was used to extract total RNA from PBMCs, with at least 6 micrograms per sample. For every donor, an aliquot of PBMCs went through flow cytometry to measure the percentages of naive CD45RAhigh/CD27high T cells. V and J are trimmed by 6 bases and 2 bases, and the gene matches miss 6 bases of the junction. From the cysteine through the phenylalanine, the CDR3 covers 14 amino acids. Left in the record is the CDR3 DNA by itself, 42 bases read in frame from the first base. CDR1 and CDR2 (SGDLS, YYNGEE) derive from the germline V gene. As to this clonotype: Its antigen is unknown. No qualities accompany the bases; no much larger clone lies one base away.

This TCR came from a woman aged 25 to 39 in good health. The sample consisted of blood. The V and J segments used are TRBV9 and TRBJ2-5; TRBD2 matches 8 bases in the middle. The CDR3: CASKGAGVQETQYF. In nucleotide form, the sequence is TGTGCCAGCAAGGGAGCGGGGGTTCAAGAGACCCAGTACTTC.